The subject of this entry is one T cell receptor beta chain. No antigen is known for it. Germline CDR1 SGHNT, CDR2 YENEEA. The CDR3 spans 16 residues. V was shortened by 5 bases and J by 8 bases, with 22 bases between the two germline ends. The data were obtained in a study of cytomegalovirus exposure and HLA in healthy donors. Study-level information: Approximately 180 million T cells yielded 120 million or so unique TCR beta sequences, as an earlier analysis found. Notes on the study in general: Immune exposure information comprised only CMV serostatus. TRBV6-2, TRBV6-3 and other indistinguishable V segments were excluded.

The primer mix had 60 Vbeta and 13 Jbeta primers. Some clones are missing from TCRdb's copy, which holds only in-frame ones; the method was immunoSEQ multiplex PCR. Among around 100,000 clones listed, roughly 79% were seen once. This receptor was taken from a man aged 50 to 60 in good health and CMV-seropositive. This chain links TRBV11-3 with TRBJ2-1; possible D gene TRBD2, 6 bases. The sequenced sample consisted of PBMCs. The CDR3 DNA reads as TGTGCCAGCAGCCAACAGCCAGCGGGCGTCCGGGATGAGCAGTTCTTC. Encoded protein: CASSQQPAGVRDEQFF. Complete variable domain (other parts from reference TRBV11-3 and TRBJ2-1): EAGVVQSPRYKIIEKKQPVAFWCNPISGHNTLYWYLQNLGQGPELLIRYENEEAVDDSQLPKDRFSAERLKGVDSTLKIQPAELGDSAVYLCASSQQPAGVRDEQFFGPGTRLTVL.